The following is a TCR beta chain sequence with its context. What this receptor recognizes is not known. Base qualities are not at hand, and no much larger clone is one base apart. This record belongs to a study of shared clonotypes between healthy human individuals (TCRdb year 2020). The study in broad terms: The cohort comprised a couple of women and a few men aged 18 to 49 years. Per donor, leukapheresis produced somewhere between about 0.94 and 8.9 billion PBMCs. To estimate repertoire size and how much clonotypes are shared between individuals, the study performed deep sequencing of blood TCR repertoires from a few healthy adults. To increase sequencing depth and limit assay-specific biases, TCR repertoire library preparation and sequencing were carried out by different laboratories using diverse techniques. Per donor, three plates each were used for CD4 naive and CD4 memory, two for CD8 naive, and one for CD8 memory. Summary of the overall study and its limitations: Sampling was restricted to blood, and TCR repertoires in tissue are likely to differ from TCR repertoires in blood. Compared with non-shared clonotypes, clonotypes shared by all four sorted-subset donors had higher generation probabilities. Naive subsets generally had larger estimated clonotype richness than memory subsets. Rarefaction of sorted-subset datasets indicated incomplete sequencing despite the large sequencing depth. Sharing across a handful of donors was observed for around 5% of naive CD4, 3% to 3.5% of naive CD8, roughly 2.3% of memory CD4, and about 0.38% of memory CD8 clonotypes. Pairwise subsampling indicated that sequencing depth was expected to affect the degree of clonotype sharing among donors. The small number of donors limited the genetic and exposure-history diversity represented.

Using the deep immunoSEQ assay, TCR CDR3 regions were amplified from genomic DNA by multiplex PCR. For each cell subset, the extracted genomic DNA was distributed evenly across all wells of several immunoSEQ 96-well plates, and each plate served as one replicate. For sorted subsets, roughly 200 ng of genomic DNA, equivalent to around 29,000 T cell genomes, went into each replicate PCR. Purified libraries were measured with a Qubit 3.0 fluorometer, size-checked on a Bioanalyzer 2100, and measured again with the KAPA Library Quantification kit. Every immunoSEQ 96-well plate was sequenced on a dedicated single-read 150-cycle Illumina NextSeq 550 flow cell. In the authors' own workflow: Because only junctional sequences without quality scores were contained in the immunoSEQ output, filtering matching that applied to full-length reads could not be performed. Sequences were annotated with PyIR, a Python wrapper for IgBLAST v1.9, and V/J genes and CDR3 were assigned using IMGT germline references. Any read was removed if the V/J assignment was weak (E-value above 1e-6), the CDR3 was missing, or the read contained stop codons, out-of-frame junctions, or ambiguous translated residues. V3J clonotypes were defined by identical inferred V gene, J gene, and CDR3 amino acid sequence. Percentage overlap between repertoires was calculated by dividing the number of shared unique clonotypes by the size of the smaller repertoire. Repertoire richness was assessed with RTK rarefaction, the Chao1 estimator, and Recon v2.1 estimates of unobserved clonotypes. Generation probabilities for all TCRbeta clonotypes obtained by the gDNA method from a handful of donors were computed using OLGA. Imported from immuneACCESS, the table was reduced by TCRdb to in-frame sequences with V and J called. These copies leave out some clones; in studies compared against another copy, an unresolved V gene accounts for under half, and the cause of the remainder is not known. V and J calls and clone size are copied from that table; D and trimming were computed from the DNA. This sample gives some 2,000,000 clones in total; almost 96% of them show up just once. The ten largest clones capture 0.13% of the sample.

The germline V gene yields SGHRS for CDR1 and YFSETQ for CDR2. V is clipped by 0 bases and J by 4 bases, and the sequence between their germline boundaries is 12 bases long. The CDR3 numbers 15 residues from cysteine through phenylalanine. Only the CDR3 region is kept as DNA, spanning 45 bases read in frame from base 1. The donors were healthy, HIV-negative adults with no recently reported acute infections or vaccinations. Only Caucasian adults living in Nashville, Tennessee, USA were represented among the donors. CD4+ T cells were enriched by magnetic negative selection; naive cells were then positively selected on CD45RA, and the negative fraction formed the memory subset. After blood collection by leukapheresis, PBMCs were isolated using Ficoll-Histopaque density gradient centrifugation and then cryopreserved in the vapor phase of liquid nitrogen. Analytical flow cytometry was used to check the purity and quantity of every magnetically sorted T cell population. Each sorted fraction had its genomic DNA isolated and then quantified by UV absorbance on a Nanodrop 2000c.

The chain is assembled from TRBV5-1 and TRBJ2-3, with an unclear D gene assignment. What was sequenced was naive CD4+ T cells sorted from blood. The cell subset or site label of this sample denotes: CD45RA+ positively selected. This sequence was found in a man aged 18-30 years in good health. At the DNA level, the sequence is TGCGCCAGCAGCTTGGGTGGCCGGGCCCCAGATACGCAGTATTTT. Its translation reads: CASSLGGRAPDTQYF.